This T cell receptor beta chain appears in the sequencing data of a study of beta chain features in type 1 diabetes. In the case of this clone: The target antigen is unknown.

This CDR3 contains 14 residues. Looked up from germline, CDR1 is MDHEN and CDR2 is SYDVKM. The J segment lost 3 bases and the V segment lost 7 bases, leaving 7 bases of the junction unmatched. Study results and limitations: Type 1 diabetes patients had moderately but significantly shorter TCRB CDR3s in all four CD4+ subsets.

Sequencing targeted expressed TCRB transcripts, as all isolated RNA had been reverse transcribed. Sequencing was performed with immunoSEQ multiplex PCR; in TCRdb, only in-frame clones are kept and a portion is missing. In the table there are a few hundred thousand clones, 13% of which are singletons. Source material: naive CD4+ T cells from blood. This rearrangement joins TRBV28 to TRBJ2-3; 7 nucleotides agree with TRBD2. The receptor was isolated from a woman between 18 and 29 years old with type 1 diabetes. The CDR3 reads CASKLATGTDTQYF. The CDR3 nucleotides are TGTGCCAGCAAACTAGCGACGGGAACAGATACGCAGTATTTT.